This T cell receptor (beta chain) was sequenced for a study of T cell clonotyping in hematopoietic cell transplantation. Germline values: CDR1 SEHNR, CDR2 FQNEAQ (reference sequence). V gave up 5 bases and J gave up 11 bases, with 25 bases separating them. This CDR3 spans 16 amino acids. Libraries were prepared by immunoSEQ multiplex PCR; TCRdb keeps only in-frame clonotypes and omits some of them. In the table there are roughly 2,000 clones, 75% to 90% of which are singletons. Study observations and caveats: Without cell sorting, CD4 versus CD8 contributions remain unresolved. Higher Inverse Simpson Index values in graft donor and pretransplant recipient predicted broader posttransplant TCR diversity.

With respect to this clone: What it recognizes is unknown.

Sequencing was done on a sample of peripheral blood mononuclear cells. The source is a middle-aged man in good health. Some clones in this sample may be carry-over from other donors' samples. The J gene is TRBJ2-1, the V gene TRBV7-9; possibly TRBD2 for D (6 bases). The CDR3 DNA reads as TGTGCCAGCAGCCCACCGGGGACTCGCATAAGGGATAAGCAGTTCTTC. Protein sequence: CASSPPGTRIRDKQFF.